These T cell receptor beta chains were read from a single sample in a study of post-analysis software for immune sequencing data. TCRdb re-called the PCR reads with MiXCR, one entry per CDR3 protein. The table includes about 620,000 distinct CDR3 sequences, roughly 40% detected once. Material: blood. Receptors were obtained from a girl between 10 and 17 years old with multiple sclerosis. Both conserved end residues are part of each CDR3. The order of the fields is J gene, V gene, clone size, CDR3 length, D gene, CDR3 protein, CDR3 DNA. D genes are given only for firm matches. Some rows mark clone size as missing; the rest say once, few, many or name a class of expanded clone.

TRBJ1-2 TRBV6-5 many 18 TRBD1 CASSSQRGQGGVNYGYTF TGTGCCAGCAGTTCCCAAAGGGGGCAGGGAGGCGTTAACTATGGCTACACCTTC
TRBJ2-1 TRBV10-3 few 12 . CSMGGDPNEQFF TGTTCAATGGGTGGAGACCCCAATGAGCAGTTCTTC
TRBJ2-1 TRBV27 . 17 TRBD2 CASTLKIRGAGENEQFF TGTGCCAGCACCCTGAAAATCCGGGGAGCGGGAGAAAATGAGCAGTTCTTC
TRBJ2-3 TRBV12-3/TRBV12-4 few 15 TRBD1 CASNRGQGGTDTQYF TGTGCCAGCAATAGGGGACAGGGTGGCACAGATACGCAGTATTTT
TRBJ2-7 TRBV20-1 . 13 TRBD2 CSAGSGSIDEQYF TGCAGTGCGGGTAGCGGGAGTATCGACGAGCAGTACTTC
TRBJ2-7 TRBV11-3 . 16 TRBD1 CASSSRDRGRSYEQYF TGTGCCAGCAGCAGCCGGGACAGGGGGCGATCCTACGAGCAGTACTTC
TRBJ2-4 TRBV6-4 . 15 . CASCMGSWAKNIQYF TGTGCCAGCTGTATGGGGAGTTGGGCCAAAAACATTCAGTACTTC
TRBJ2-1 TRBV21-1 . 17 . CASEYYRELSDKETQFF TGTGCCAGCGAATACTACCGGGAGCTCTCCGACAAAGAGACCCAGTTCTTC
TRBJ1-6 TRBV27 . 14 TRBD1 CASRDRVYNSPLHF TGTGCCAGCAGGGACAGGGTTTATAATTCACCCCTCCACTTT
TRBJ2-1 TRBV11-2 few 16 . CASSLYGTPAYNEQFF TGTGCCAGCAGCTTGTACGGGACTCCTGCCTACAATGAGCAGTTCTTC
TRBJ2-3 TRBV7-2 . 14 . CASSAQTSTDTQYF TGTGCCAGCAGCGCCCAGACGTCCACAGATACGCAGTATTTT
TRBJ1-1 TRBV11-3 few 16 . CASSLSRWEISTEAFF TGTGCCAGCAGTCTATCGAGGTGGGAAATTAGTACTGAAGCTTTCTTT
TRBJ1-1 TRBV3-1 . 14 . CASSQGLPNTEAFF TGTGCCAGCAGCCAAGGCCTTCCGAACACTGAAGCTTTCTTT
TRBJ1-1 TRBV12-3/TRBV12-4 . 14 . CASSLGGALTEAFF TGTGCCAGCAGTTTAGGGGGGGCGCTGACTGAAGCTTTCTTT
TRBJ1-2 TRBV5-1 few 13 . CASSLAPNYGYTF TGCGCCAGCAGCTTGGCTCCTAACTATGGCTACACCTTC
TRBJ2-5 TRBV5-1 . 14 . CASSLGAEGYKQYF TGCGCCAGCAGCTTGGGAGCAGAGGGCTACAAGCAGTACTTC
TRBJ1-2 TRBV12-3/TRBV12-4 few 12 . CASSRPEMDYTF TGTGCCAGCAGCAGACCCGAGATGGATTACACCTTC
TRBJ2-1 TRBV6-6 few 16 . CASRGLQGGSYNEQFF TGTGCCAGCAGGGGACTACAGGGGGGCTCCTACAATGAGCAGTTCTTC
TRBJ2-5 TRBV24-1 . 14 TRBD1 CATSDPGTAETQYF TGTGCCACCAGTGATCCCGGGACAGCAGAGACCCAGTACTTC
TRBJ2-7 TRBV6-5 . 12 . CVSRPPGYEQYF TGTGTCAGCAGACCACCGGGCTACGAGCAGTACTTC
TRBJ2-7 TRBV6-6 . 15 TRBD2 CASRLRAGPPYEQYF TGTGCCAGCAGACTGAGAGCGGGACCCCCCTACGAGCAGTACTTC
TRBJ2-1 TRBV5-1 . 18 TRBD2 CASSLGPRAGGSYNEQFF TGCGCCAGCAGCTTGGGTCCTAGAGCGGGAGGCTCCTACAATGAGCAGTTCTTC
TRBJ2-7 TRBV12-3/TRBV12-4 many 12 . CASSLTRNEQYF TGTGCCAGCAGTTTAACCAGGAACGAGCAGTACTTC
TRBJ2-7 TRBV20-1 few 15 TRBD2 CSARVLAGGAYEQYF TGCAGTGCTAGGGTGCTAGCGGGAGGAGCTTACGAGCAGTACTTC
TRBJ1-2 TRBV20-1 . 13 . CSASGLGKSGYTF TGCAGTGCTAGTGGTCTGGGGAAGAGTGGCTACACCTTC
TRBJ2-5 TRBV10-3 . 14 . CAISDLGGLETQYF TGTGCCATCAGTGATCTTGGAGGACTAGAGACCCAGTACTTC
TRBJ2-3 TRBV6-6 . 14 . CASSYLGGEDTQYF TGTGCCAGCAGTTACCTAGGCGGGGAGGATACGCAGTATTTT
TRBJ2-5 TRBV20-1 few 13 . CSARTLAGETQYF TGCAGTGCTAGAACGCTAGCAGGAGAGACCCAGTACTTC
TRBJ1-1 TRBV20-1 . 11 . CSARDGREAFF TGCAGTGCTAGGGACGGACGTGAAGCTTTCTTT
TRBJ2-7 TRBV3-1 few 13 TRBD1 CASSQVQGAEQYF TGTGCCAGCAGCCAAGTGCAGGGGGCTGAGCAGTACTTC
TRBJ2-7 TRBV4-1 . 14 TRBD1 CASSLGQGEYEQYF TGCGCCAGCAGCCTTGGACAGGGGGAATACGAGCAGTACTTC
TRBJ2-1 TRBV7-9 . 10 . CASGGIEQFF TGTGCCAGCGGGGGCATTGAGCAGTTCTTC
TRBJ2-5 TRBV5-1 . 14 TRBD1 CASSLGQAAMPGYF TGCGCCAGCAGCCTGGGACAGGCAGCGATGCCAGGGTACTTC
TRBJ1-5 TRBV10-3 . 17 TRBD1 CAISQQGARVGNQPQHF TGTGCCATCAGTCAACAGGGGGCCCGAGTGGGCAATCAGCCCCAGCATTTT
TRBJ2-7 TRBV12-3/TRBV12-4 few 12 . CASSLQGIEQYF TGTGCCAGCAGTTTACAGGGGATCGAGCAGTACTTC
TRBJ1-2 TRBV12-3/TRBV12-4 few 15 . CASSLMGGQNYGYTF TGTGCCAGCAGTTTAATGGGTGGACAGAACTATGGCTACACCTTC
TRBJ2-5 TRBV29-1 few 13 TRBD2 CSLLAGDGETQYF TGCAGCCTTCTAGCGGGAGATGGGGAGACCCAGTACTTC
TRBJ2-3 TRBV6-5 once 15 . CASSKQYTRRDTQYF TGTGCCAGCAGTAAACAATACACACGCCGAGATACGCAGTATTTT
TRBJ2-5 TRBV7-8 . 15 . CASSSRQATQETQYF TGTGCCAGCAGCTCACGACAAGCCACCCAAGAGACCCAGTACTTC
TRBJ2-7 TRBV27 few 13 . CASGYHQGYEQYF TGTGCCAGCGGGTACCACCAGGGCTACGAGCAGTACTTC
TRBJ2-1 TRBV4-2 . 16 TRBD2 CASSQEAGVSYNEQFF TGTGCCAGCAGCCAAGAGGCGGGAGTCTCCTACAATGAGCAGTTCTTC
TRBJ1-1 TRBV7-9 . 13 TRBD1 CASSFQGANEAFF TGTGCCAGCAGCTTCCAGGGGGCAAATGAAGCTTTCTTT
TRBJ1-2 TRBV9 few 14 . CASSSQGTDYGYTF TGTGCCAGCAGCTCCCAAGGGACCGATTATGGCTACACCTTC
TRBJ1-2 TRBV7-9 . 14 TRBD1 CASSLAGGAEGYTF TGTGCCAGCAGCTTAGCAGGGGGCGCGGAAGGCTACACCTTC